One and the same sample provided the 25 T cell receptor beta chains below, sequenced in a study of T cell repertoires in cytomegalovirus infection. TCRdb redid the calling of the reads with MiXCR, one entry per CDR3 protein. The data contain roughly 230,000 distinct CDR3 sequences, about 12% of them singletons. The sequenced material came from PBMCs. Receptor source: a human donor in good health (CMV status not recorded). Some clones in this sample may be carry-over from other donors' samples.

This clonotype was observed many times. The genes are TRBV7-2 and TRBJ1-5; the match to TRBD1 covers 8 bases. Germline CDR1 reads SGHTA; CDR2 reads FQGNSA. The CDR3 is 16 residues long. Trimming cost V 3 bases and J 3 bases; bases outside gene matches: 7. Here the CDR3 DNA reads TGTGCCAGCAGCTTGGACAGGGTTGGTTACAATCAGCCCCAGCATTTT. Translating gives CASSLDRVGYNQPQHF.

With regard to this clonotype: Given a much more abundant clone one base away, this may be a read error. It is likely a read error, because the conserved phenylalanine at the end of the CDR3 is missing. The chain uses TRBV28 and TRBJ2-3, with D perhaps TRBD1 (5 bases). V lost 4 bases, J lost 1 base, and 21 bases lay in between. The CDR3 runs to 18 residues. Looked up from germline, CDR1 is MDHEN and CDR2 is SYDVKM. The CDR3: CASSSRPIQGWGTDTQYS. As DNA, the CDR3 is TGTGCCAGCAGTTCAAGGCCAATCCAGGGTTGGGGCACAGATACGCAGTATTCT.

The rearrangement joins TRBV6-5 to TRBJ2-5; TRBD2 matches 11 bases. J lost 6 bases, V lost 6 bases, and 9 bases had no gene match. Germline loops: CDR1 MNHEY, CDR2 SVGAGI. There are 15 residues in the CDR3. The CDR3: CASSPGLAGGKTQYF. The CDR3, as DNA: TGTGCCAGCAGCCCAGGGCTAGCGGGGGGAAAGACCCAGTACTTC.

This clonotype was picked up a small number of times. V gene TRBV5-1 combines with J gene TRBJ1-2; no firm D call. The CDR3 totals 12 residues. Trimming cost V 4 bases and J 1 base, with 5 bases left between them. Per germline, CDR1 SGHRS and CDR2 YFSETQ. The CDR3 here is CASSQDNYGYTF. Written as DNA, the CDR3 is TGCGCCAGCAGCCAAGATAACTATGGCTACACCTTC. The variable domain in full, with the rest retrieved from reference TRBV5-1 and TRBJ1-2, is KAGVTQTPRYLIKTRGQQVTLSCSPISGHRSVSWYQQTPGQGLQFLFEYFSETQRNKGNFPGRFSGRQFSNSRSEMNVSTLELGDSALYLCASSQDNYGYTFGSGTRLTVV.

The chain recombines TRBV20-1 with TRBJ1-1, with a possible D match to TRBD1 (5 bases). V lost 6 bases and J 1 base, leaving 12 bases between the germline ends. The CDR3 loop spans 13 amino acids. The V gene's germline CDR1 is DFQATT and CDR2 SNEGSKA (reference sequence). CDR3 in amino acids: CSAPGRANTEAFF. In DNA, the CDR3 is TGCAGTGCGCCGGGACGGGCGAACACTGAAGCTTTCTTT.

This clonotype was counted many times. The genes are TRBV7-3 and TRBJ2-2, with a tentative D call TRBD2 (5 bases). The CDR3 spans 14 residues. Germline V lookup: CDR1 SGHTA, CDR2 FQGTGA. The V end was cut by 2 bases, the J end by 5 bases, with 9 bases between. This CDR3 is CASSLEGSTGELFF. The CDR3 DNA reads TGTGCCAGCAGCTTAGAGGGATCAACCGGGGAGCTGTTTTTT.

This clonotype was found many times. The CDR3 loop reads CASSDVRGGDTQYF. In nucleotides, the CDR3 is TGTGCCAGCAGTGACGTGAGAGGGGGAGATACGCAGTATTTT. V usage is TRBV27 and J usage is TRBJ2-3, with D possibly matching TRBD1 (6 bases). The CDR3 spans 14 residues. Germline values: CDR1 MNHEY, CDR2 SMNVEV (reference sequence). Trimming stripped 5 bases from V and 5 bases from J, with 14 bases between.

Many counts were recorded for this clonotype. The chain recombines TRBV20-1 with TRBJ2-2; D is ambiguous. Trimming removed 0 bases at V and 5 bases at J, with 7 bases between. The V gene's germline CDR1 is DFQATT and CDR2 SNEGSKA (reference sequence). The CDR3 is 13 amino acids. Here the CDR3 reads CSARDIQTGELFF. Written as DNA, the CDR3 is TGCAGTGCTAGAGATATCCAGACCGGGGAGCTGTTTTTT.

There are a few counts of this clonotype. The chain combines TRBV29-1 with TRBJ2-1; D could derive from TRBD1 or TRBD2 (6 bases each). The CDR3 sequence is 15 residues long. Trimming took 6 bases from V and 4 from J, leaving 19 bases between them. The germline V gene encodes CDR1 SQVTM and CDR2 ANQGSEA. The CDR3 nucleotides read TGCAGCGTGGCGGGGCTCCAGGGGAGTTACAATGAGCAGTTCTTC. Protein sequence: CSVAGLQGSYNEQFF.

V and J are TRBV5-4 and TRBJ2-7; maybe TRBD2 (5 bases). The CDR3 has 12 amino acids. Germline CDR1 SGHNT, CDR2 YYREEE (reference sequence). Trimming removed 4 bases at V and 7 bases at J, with 12 bases between. The CDR3 bases are TGTGCCAGCAGCGAGGGCGCGAGGGAGCAGTACTTC. This sequence encodes CASSEGAREQYF.

This chain links TRBV19 with TRBJ2-2, with TRBD2 matching over 7 bases. The CDR3 consists of 15 residues. Looked up from germline, CDR1 is LNHDA and CDR2 is SQIVND (reference sequence). J lost 5 bases, V lost 7 bases, and 10 bases had no gene match. The CDR3 spells CASKRRESGTGELFF. The DNA for the CDR3 is TGTGCCAGTAAAAGGCGGGAGAGTGGAACCGGGGAGCTGTTTTTT. The whole variable domain, remainder taken from reference TRBV19 and TRBJ2-2, is DGGITQSPKYLFRKEGQNVTLSCEQNLNHDAMYWYRQDPGQGLRLIYYSQIVNDFQKGDIAEGYSVSREKKESFPLTVTSAQKNPTAFYLCASKRRESGTGELFFGEGSRLTVL.

The DNA for the CDR3 is TGTGCCAGCAGTAGTAGCGGGAGGGCCGGGCATGAGCAGTTCTTC. Translating gives CASSSSGRAGHEQFF. This chain connects TRBV6-6 to TRBJ2-1; 11 nucleotides line up with TRBD2. The ends lost 5 bases at V and 8 bases at J; junction bases unmatched: 8. Germline V gene data show CDR1 as MNHNY and CDR2 as SVGAGI (reference sequence). The CDR3 has 15 amino acids.

A remark on this clonotype: This may come from a read error, since a much larger clone is one base off. The chain recombines TRBV5-5 with TRBJ2-5, with D uncertain. CDR3 length: 15 amino acids. The V gene's germline CDR1 is SGHKS and CDR2 YYEKEE (reference sequence). In nucleotides, the CDR3 is TGTGCCAGCAGGTTGGCAGGAGCGTTTCAAGAGACCCAGTACTTC. This encodes CASRLAGAFQETQYF.

This clonotype came up many times. The chain employs TRBV7-9 and TRBJ2-4, with D unresolved. Germline V gene data show CDR1 as SEHNR and CDR2 as FQNEAQ (reference sequence). V lost 0 bases and J lost 0, with 6 bases in between. The CDR3 totals 15 residues. CDR3 loop: CASSLAGIAKNIQYF. The CDR3 nucleotides are TGTGCCAGCAGCTTAGCGGGGATAGCCAAAAACATTCAGTACTTC.

This clonotype was counted at least ten times. The chain has TRBV7-9 and TRBJ2-4, with 7 bases that match TRBD1. The CDR3 extends over 14 amino acids. CDR1 and CDR2 from the germline V gene are SEHNR and FQNEAQ (reference sequence). V was clipped by 2 bases and J by 6 bases; unmatched bases: 4. In DNA, the CDR3 is TGTGCCAGCAGCTTAAGATCAGGGGGAAACATTCAGTACTTC. As protein: CASSLRSGGNIQYF.

The sample holds many counts of this clonotype. This chain joins TRBV7-2 and TRBJ1-5, with 10 positions matching TRBD1. Germline CDR1 and CDR2: SGHTA and FQGNSA. The CDR3 extends over 16 amino acids. J lost 5 bases, V lost 5 bases, and 9 bases had no gene match. The CDR3 loop is CASSTYGTGAYQPQHF. The CDR3 nucleotides read TGTGCCAGCAGCACCTACGGGACAGGGGCCTATCAGCCCCAGCATTTT.

The rearrangement uses TRBV12-5 and TRBJ2-1, with 8 bases lining up with TRBD2. In germline, CDR1 is LGHNT, CDR2 FRNRAP. Trimming removed 6 bases from V and 10 bases from J; junction bases left unmatched: 5. There are 12 residues in the CDR3. The CDR3 reads CASGHRLAEQFF. In nucleotides, the CDR3 is TGTGCTAGTGGCCACAGACTAGCGGAGCAGTTCTTC.

This clonotype was seen many times. This chain joins TRBV28 and TRBJ2-3; 8 positions match TRBD2. With V trimmed by 3 bases and J by 5 bases, 4 bases remained unmatched. The germline V gene has CDR1 MDHEN and CDR2 SYDVKM. This CDR3 is 14 amino acids long. CDR3 protein: CASSFGRAKDTQYF. CDR3 sequence (DNA): TGTGCCAGCAGTTTCGGGAGGGCCAAAGATACGCAGTATTTT. Looking up the rest from reference TRBV28 and TRBJ2-3 gives the full variable domain: DVKVTQSSRYLVKRTGEKVFLECVQDMDHENMFWYRQDPGLGLRLIYFSYDVKMKEKGDIPEGYSVSREKKERFSLILESASTNQTSMYLCASSFGRAKDTQYFGPGTRLTVL.

To note about this clonotype: The CDR3 does not close with the conserved phenylalanine or tryptophan, likely indicating a read error. This chain uses TRBV28 with TRBJ2-2; no clear D. Germline V gives CDR1 MDHEN, CDR2 SYDVKM. This CDR3 has 15 residues. Here the CDR3 DNA reads TGTGCCAGCAGTTCCCCGGCGGCGAAAACCGGGGAGCTGTTTGTT. It codes for CASSSPAAKTGELFV.

A few counts support this clonotype. J is TRBJ1-5 and V is TRBV2; D is undetermined. The CDR3 contains 13 residues. Trimming cost V 4 bases and J 3 bases, with 7 bases left between them. Germline values: CDR1 SNHLY, CDR2 FYNNEI. The CDR3: CASSVSFNQPQHF. CDR3 bases: TGTGCCAGCAGTGTTAGCTTCAATCAGCCCCAGCATTTT.

This clonotype was picked up a small number of times. The junction departs from the called germline gene at one end, perhaps through a read error. The genes are TRBV2 and TRBJ2-7; TRBD2 matches at 9 bases. This CDR3 is 14 amino acids long. Per germline, CDR1 SNHLY and CDR2 FYNNEI. In DNA form, the CDR3 reads TGTGCCAGCAGTGAAGCGCGGGGGGGACAGCTCAGGGACTTC. Protein product: CASSEARGGQLRDF.

This clonotype was detected ten times or more. This sequence joins TRBV6-1 and TRBJ1-4; the D gene is possibly TRBD1 (5 bases). CDR3 length equals 16 residues. CDR1 is MNHNS, CDR2 SASEGT, per germline. V lost 2 bases, J lost 0 bases, and 10 bases lay in between. This CDR3 reads CASSEMGEATNEKLFF. The CDR3 coding sequence is TGTGCCAGCAGTGAAATGGGGGAGGCAACTAATGAAAAACTGTTTTTT.

This clonotype was detected many times. The gene calls are TRBV7-2 and TRBJ2-5; D may correspond to TRBD1 or TRBD2 (6 bases each). CDR1 is SGHTA and CDR2 is FQGNSA in the germline V gene. This CDR3 region has 12 residues. Deletions cut 11 bases from V and 4 bases from J, with 14 bases between. DNA for the CDR3: TGTGCCTGGGCCAGGGGAGGAGAGACCCAGTACTTC. It specifies CAWARGGETQYF.

Many counts were recorded for this clonotype. The rearrangement uses TRBV9 and TRBJ2-1; tentative D call: TRBD2 (5 bases). Germline CDR1 is SGDLS and CDR2 is YYNGEE. The CDR3 runs to 16 residues. The ends were cut back, 4 bases at V and 3 bases at J, with 17 bases in the middle. CDR3 region: CASSLPPLALYNEQFF. Written as DNA, the CDR3 is TGTGCCAGCAGCCTCCCCCCTCTAGCTCTCTACAATGAGCAGTTCTTC.

The sample holds a few counts of this clonotype. This chain links TRBV7-2 with TRBJ2-3, with D hard to call. V was shortened by 1 base and J by 2 bases, with 13 bases between the two germline ends. The germline CDR1 and CDR2 sequences are SGHTA and FQGNSA. CDR3 length: 16 residues. CDR3 region: CASSLVSLAVTDTQYF. The CDR3 DNA reads as TGTGCCAGCAGCTTAGTGTCCCTGGCGGTCACAGATACGCAGTATTTT.